This T cell receptor beta chain was profiled in a study of shared clonotypes between healthy human individuals (TCRdb year 2020). Concerning the study at large: Two women and three men aged 18 to 49 years were included in the cohort. Leukapheresis yielded between about 0.94 and 9.5 billion PBMCs per donor. For each donor, three plates each were used for CD4 naive and CD4 memory, two plates were used for CD8 naive, and one plate was used for CD8 memory. The study deeply sequenced blood TCR repertoires of several healthy adults to estimate repertoire size and the extent of clonotype sharing between individuals. To increase sequencing depth and limit assay-specific biases, TCR repertoire library preparation and sequencing were carried out by different laboratories using diverse techniques. General conclusions and limits of the study: Even with the large sequencing depth, rarefaction of the sorted-subset datasets indicated that sequencing was incomplete. Sampling was limited to blood, and TCR repertoires in tissue likely differ from TCR repertoires in blood. About 5% of naive CD4, 3% to 3.5% of naive CD8, roughly 2.4% of memory CD4, and approximately 0.4% of memory CD8 clonotypes were shared across a few donors. Based on pairwise subsampling, the degree of clonotype sharing among donors was expected to be affected by sequencing depth. Clonotypes shared by all four sorted-subset donors showed higher generation probabilities than non-shared clonotypes. The genetic and exposure-history diversity represented was limited by the small number of donors. Naive subsets generally had larger estimated clonotype richness than memory subsets.

TCR CDR3 regions were amplified from genomic DNA by multiplex PCR using the deep immunoSEQ assay. Extracted genomic DNA from each cell subset was distributed evenly across all wells of several immunoSEQ 96-well plates, and each plate was treated as a replicate. Each replicate PCR for sorted subsets received around 200 ng genomic DNA, equal to tens of thousands of T cell genomes. Purified libraries were quantified with a Qubit 3.0 fluorometer, sized on a Bioanalyzer 2100, and re-quantified with the KAPA Library Quantification kit. Every immunoSEQ 96-well plate was sequenced on a separate single-read 150-cycle Illumina NextSeq 550 flow cell. The paper's processing steps were these. Because the immunoSEQ output included only junctional sequences and no quality scores, the filtering could not be the same as the filtering used for full-length reads. Sequences were annotated with PyIR, a Python wrapper for IgBLAST v1.9, using IMGT germline references to assign V/J genes and CDR3. Reads were filtered out if the reads had weak V/J assignments (E-value above 1e-6), no CDR3, stop codons, out-of-frame junctions, or ambiguous translated residues. V3J clonotypes were defined by identical inferred V gene, J gene, and CDR3 amino acid sequence. To compute the percentage overlap between repertoires, the number of shared unique clonotypes was divided by the size of the smaller repertoire. Repertoire richness was assessed with RTK rarefaction, the Chao1 estimator, and Recon v2.1 estimates of unobserved clonotypes. OLGA was used to compute generation probabilities for all TCRbeta clonotypes that the gDNA method yielded from a handful of donors. TCRdb mirrors the immuneACCESS table, restricted to in-frame sequences. Some clones are absent from its copies; in checked studies, under half trace to an unresolved V gene, and the reason for the others is unknown. V, J and clone size are those of that table, while D and trimming were read from the DNA. Present in this sample are roughly 2,000,000 clones, approximately 95% of which were seen just once. The ten top clones hold around 1.2% of the sample.

For the CD8 naive samples, CD45RO-negative cells were positively selected for CCR7, yielding a CD45RA+CCR7+ population from which TemRA cells were excluded. The donors were healthy, HIV-negative adults with no recently reported acute infections or vaccinations. Every donor was a Caucasian adult living in Nashville, Tennessee, USA. Blood was obtained by leukapheresis, after which PBMCs were separated by Ficoll-Histopaque density gradient centrifugation and cryopreserved in liquid nitrogen vapor phase. Purity and quantity of every magnetically sorted T cell population were checked by analytical flow cytometry. Genomic DNA was isolated from every sorted fraction and measured by UV absorbance on a Nanodrop 2000c. With regard to this clone: Its binding antigen is unknown. Base qualities are not at hand, and no much larger clone is one base apart.

In the germline V gene, CDR1 corresponds to MNHEY and CDR2 to SVGAGI. CDR3 length: 13 amino acids, cysteine to phenylalanine. Only the CDR3 region is kept as DNA, spanning 39 bases read in frame from base 1. Trimming removed 7 bases from V and 3 bases from J, leaving 12 bases between the germline ends. This clonotype originated in a man in his late teens or twenties in good health. Material for sequencing was naive CD8+ T cells sorted from blood. According to the study, the label for this sample's cell subset or site signals: CD45RA+CCR7+. Recombination connected TRBV6-5 to TRBJ1-2; too little of a D gene remains to name it. DNA sequence: TGTGCCAGCACGGACGGGTCTGACTATGGCTACACCTTC. Its translation is CASTDGSDYGYTF.